Listed here are 9 T cell receptor beta chains from one sample, sequenced in a study of T cells after posttransplantation cyclophosphamide. Some clones are missing from TCRdb's copy, which holds only in-frame ones; the method was immunoSEQ multiplex PCR. The data show about 5,000 clones, with none appearing a single time. A marrow graft followed busulfan-fludarabine conditioning, with cyclophosphamide on days +3 and +4. The specimen was PBMCs, collected after allogeneic stem cell transplant with posttransplant cyclophosphamide. The receptors derive from a male patient between 55 and 70 years old who received an allogeneic stem cell transplant from a related donor, was CMV-positive, and had no GVHD. Some T cells may be provided by the graft donor.

This clone showed up many times. J is TRBJ2-1 and V is TRBV11-2; 10 nucleotides align to TRBD2. Trimming took 6 bases from V and 8 from J; bases not matched to a gene: 19. This CDR3 has 18 residues. From germline, CDR1 is SGHAT and CDR2 FQNNGV. Written as DNA, the CDR3 is TGTGCCAGCAGGGACCTAGCGGGGGAATGGGGAAAATTAGATGAGCAGTTCTTC. Translated: CASRDLAGEWGKLDEQFF.

This clone was counted many times. The V gene is TRBV28, the J gene TRBJ1-6; D is perhaps TRBD1 (6 bases). Germline-derived CDR1 and CDR2 are MDHEN and SYDVKM. Trimming removed 2 bases at V and 8 bases at J, with 13 bases between. The CDR3 is 15 residues long. CDR3: CASSLTGRGYSPLHF. The CDR3 DNA reads TGTGCCAGCAGTTTAACAGGCAGGGGTTATTCACCCCTCCACTTT.

This clone was detected many times. The chain uses TRBV28 and TRBJ2-3; D may be TRBD1 (5 bases). Germline V gene data show CDR1 as MDHEN and CDR2 as SYDVKM. This CDR3 is 12 amino acids long. V was shortened by 7 bases and J by 9 bases, with 14 bases between the two germline ends. CDR3 sequence (DNA): TGTGCCAGCACCCCTCCTAGGGGAACGCAGTATTTT. Its protein is CASTPPRGTQYF. Full variable domain (missing parts from reference TRBV28 and TRBJ2-3): DVKVTQSSRYLVKRTGEKVFLECVQDMDHENMFWYRQDPGLGLRLIYFSYDVKMKEKGDIPEGYSVSREKKERFSLILESASTNQTSMYLCASTPPRGTQYFGPGTRLTVL.

In its sample, this clone was seen many times. V usage is TRBV2 and J usage is TRBJ1-5; D is perhaps TRBD1 (5 bases). Trimming cost V 7 bases and J 4 bases, with 17 bases left between them. The CDR3 consists of 15 residues. Germline V gene data show CDR1 as SNHLY and CDR2 as FYNNEI. In DNA, the CDR3 is TGTGCCAGCAATCCTGGGGGGGTCTATAATCAGCCCCAGCATTTT. Translating it yields CASNPGGVYNQPQHF.

This clone was detected ten times or more. The gene calls are TRBV4-1 and TRBJ1-2, with TRBD1 as a possible D gene (6 bases). In germline, CDR1 is MGHRA, CDR2 YSYEKL. Trimming left V 2 bases short and J 5 bases short, with 30 bases between. The CDR3 loop spans 20 amino acids. The CDR3 DNA is TGCGCCAGCAGCCAAAATGGGGACCTCGGGGGGGGCGCCTCGTGGTATGGCTACACCTTC. This gives the protein CASSQNGDLGGGASWYGYTF.

This clone was recorded many times. The chain employs TRBV11-2 and TRBJ1-1; 7 positions agree with TRBD1. The junction had 1 base not matched to a gene; V was cut back by 0 bases and J by 6 bases. Germline assignment: CDR1 SGHAT and CDR2 FQNNGV. The CDR3 has 13 residues. The DNA of the CDR3 is TGTGCCAGCAGCTTAGAGACAGGGCCTGAAGCTTTCTTT. Protein sequence: CASSLETGPEAFF. Based on the CDR3 plus reference TRBV11-2 and TRBJ1-1, the full variable domain is EAGVAQSPRYKIIEKRQSVAFWCNPISGHATLYWYQQILGQGPKLLIQFQNNGVVDDSQLPKDRFSAERLKGVDSTLKIQPAKLEDSAVYLCASSLETGPEAFFGQGTRLTVV.

This clone has ten or more counts. The genes are TRBV9 and TRBJ1-1, with a weak D call TRBD1 (5 bases). V shed 0 bases and J shed 3 bases, with 12 bases lying between them. The CDR3 totals 15 residues. CDR1 SGDLS and CDR2 YYNGEE come from the germline V gene. The CDR3 DNA follows: TGTGCCAGCAGCGTAGTGGAGGGGCTTTACACTGAAGCTTTCTTT. Protein: CASSVVEGLYTEAFF.

The chain joins TRBV29-1 to TRBJ2-6; 10 nucleotides agree with TRBD1. Germline lookup yields CDR1 SQVTM and CDR2 ANQGSEA. The CDR3 runs to 15 residues. After removal of 5 bases from V and 4 bases from J, the junction contained 5 bases not matched to a gene. The CDR3 reads CSVQDRGSGANVLTF. The CDR3 region has the DNA TGCAGCGTTCAGGACAGGGGGTCCGGGGCCAACGTCCTGACTTTC.

The table lists this clone with many counts. The chain employs TRBV5-1 and TRBJ1-2; D call uncertain. This CDR3 spans 11 amino acids. In germline, CDR1 is SGHRS, CDR2 YFSETQ. V lost 3 bases to trimming and J lost 12 bases, with 12 bases between them. The CDR3 DNA follows: TGCGCCAGCAGCTCTGGACGGGATCACACCTTC. Translated: CASSSGRDHTF.